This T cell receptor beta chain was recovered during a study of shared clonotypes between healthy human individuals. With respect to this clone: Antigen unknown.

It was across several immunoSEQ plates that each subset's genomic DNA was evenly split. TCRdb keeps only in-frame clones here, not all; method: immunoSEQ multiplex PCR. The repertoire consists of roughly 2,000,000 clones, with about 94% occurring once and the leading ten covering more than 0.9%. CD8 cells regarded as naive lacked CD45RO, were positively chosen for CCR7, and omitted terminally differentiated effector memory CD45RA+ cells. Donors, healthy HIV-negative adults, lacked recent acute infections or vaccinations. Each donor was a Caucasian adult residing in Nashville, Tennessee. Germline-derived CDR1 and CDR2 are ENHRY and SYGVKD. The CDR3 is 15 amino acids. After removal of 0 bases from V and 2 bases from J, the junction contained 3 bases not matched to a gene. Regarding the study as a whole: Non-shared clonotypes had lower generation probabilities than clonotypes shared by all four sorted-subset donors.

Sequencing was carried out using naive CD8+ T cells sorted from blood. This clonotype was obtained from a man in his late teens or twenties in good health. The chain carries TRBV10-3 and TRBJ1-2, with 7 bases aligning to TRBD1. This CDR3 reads CAISESTGKNYGYTF. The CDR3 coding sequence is TGTGCCATCAGTGAGTCGACAGGGAAGAACTATGGCTACACCTTC.